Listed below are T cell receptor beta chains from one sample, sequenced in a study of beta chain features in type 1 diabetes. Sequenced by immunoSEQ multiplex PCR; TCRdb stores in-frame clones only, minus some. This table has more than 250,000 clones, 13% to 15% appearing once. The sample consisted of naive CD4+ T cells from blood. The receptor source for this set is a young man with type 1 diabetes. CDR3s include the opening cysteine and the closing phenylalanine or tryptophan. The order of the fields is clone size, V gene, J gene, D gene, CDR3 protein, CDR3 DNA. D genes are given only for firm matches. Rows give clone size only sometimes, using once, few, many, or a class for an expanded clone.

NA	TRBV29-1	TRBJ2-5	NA	CSVEAPLQETQYF	TGCAGCGTTGAAGCCCCCTTGCAAGAGACCCAGTACTTC
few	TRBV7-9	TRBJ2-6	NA	CASSLRGSGANVLTF	TGTGCCAGCAGCTTAAGGGGATCAGGGGCCAACGTCCTGACTTTC
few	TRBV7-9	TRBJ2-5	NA	CASSSGGLQGIGTQYF	TGTGCCAGCAGCTCGGGGGGTTTACAGGGTATTGGGACCCAGTACTTC
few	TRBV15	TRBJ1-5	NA	CATSTRDGQPQHF	TGTGCCACCAGCACCAGGGATGGTCAGCCCCAGCATTTT
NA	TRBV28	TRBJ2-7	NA	CASSSGGVASGEQYF	TGTGCCAGCAGCTCGGGTGGTGTGGCCTCGGGGGAGCAGTACTTC
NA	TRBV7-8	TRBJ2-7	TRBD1	CASSFRDRPYEQYF	TGTGCCAGCAGCTTCCGGGACAGGCCCTACGAGCAGTACTTC
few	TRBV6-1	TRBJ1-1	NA	CASSEAQVAEAFF	TGTGCCAGCAGTGAAGCTCAGGTCGCTGAAGCTTTCTTT
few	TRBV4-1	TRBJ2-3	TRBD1	CASSQGYRGRTDTQYF	TGCGCCAGCAGCCAGGGGTACAGGGGGCGCACAGATACGCAGTATTTT
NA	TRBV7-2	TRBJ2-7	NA	CASSLGSIYEQYF	TGTGCCAGCAGCTTAGGATCTATCTACGAGCAGTACTTC
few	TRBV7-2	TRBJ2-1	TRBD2	CASSLEAGGRSNEQFF	TGTGCCAGCAGCTTAGAAGCGGGAGGGCGTTCAAATGAGCAGTTCTTC
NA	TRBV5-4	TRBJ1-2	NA	CASSLVSGDYGYTF	TGTGCCAGCAGCTTGGTTTCCGGGGACTATGGCTACACCTTC
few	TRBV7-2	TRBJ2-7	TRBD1	CASTPRGQAAGEQYF	TGTGCCAGCACCCCCAGGGGACAGGCGGCGGGCGAGCAGTACTTC
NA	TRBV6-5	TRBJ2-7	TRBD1	CASRQGYEQYF	TGTGCCAGTCGACAGGGGTACGAGCAGTACTTC
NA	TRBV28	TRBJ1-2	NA	CASSLEGSNYGYTF	TGTGCCAGCAGTTTGGAGGGTTCGAACTATGGCTACACCTTC
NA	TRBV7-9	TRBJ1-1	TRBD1	CASSLTGAGTEAFF	TGTGCCAGCAGCCTAACAGGGGCGGGCACTGAAGCTTTCTTT